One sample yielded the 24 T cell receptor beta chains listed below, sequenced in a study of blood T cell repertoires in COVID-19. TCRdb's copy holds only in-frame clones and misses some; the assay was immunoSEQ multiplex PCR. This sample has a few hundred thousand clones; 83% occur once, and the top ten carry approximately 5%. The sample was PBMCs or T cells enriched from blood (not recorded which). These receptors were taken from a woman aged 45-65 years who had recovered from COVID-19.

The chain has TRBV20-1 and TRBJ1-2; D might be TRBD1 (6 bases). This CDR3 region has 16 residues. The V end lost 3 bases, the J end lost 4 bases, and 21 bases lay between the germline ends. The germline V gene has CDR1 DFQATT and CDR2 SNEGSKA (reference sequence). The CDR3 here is CSASGGQSVAPYGYTF. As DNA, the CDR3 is TGCAGTGCTAGTGGGGGGCAGTCGGTTGCCCCCTATGGCTACACCTTC.

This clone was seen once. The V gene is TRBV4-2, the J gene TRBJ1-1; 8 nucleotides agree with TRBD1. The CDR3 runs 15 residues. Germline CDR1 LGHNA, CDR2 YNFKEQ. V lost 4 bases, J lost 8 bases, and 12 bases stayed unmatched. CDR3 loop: CASSPTGTGLIEAFF. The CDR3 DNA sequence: TGTGCCAGCAGCCCGACCGGGACAGGACTTATAGAAGCTTTCTTT.

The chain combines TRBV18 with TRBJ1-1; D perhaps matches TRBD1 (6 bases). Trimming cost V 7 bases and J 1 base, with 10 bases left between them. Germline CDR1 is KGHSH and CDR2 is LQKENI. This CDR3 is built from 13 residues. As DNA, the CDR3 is TGTGCCAGCTTAACGGACAGGAACACTGAAGCTTTCTTT. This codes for CASLTDRNTEAFF.

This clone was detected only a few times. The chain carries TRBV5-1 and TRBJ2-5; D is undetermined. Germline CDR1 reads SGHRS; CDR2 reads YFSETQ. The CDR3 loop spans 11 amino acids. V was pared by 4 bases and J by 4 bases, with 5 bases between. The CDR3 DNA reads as TGCGCCAGCAGCGACTTAGAGACCCAGTACTTC. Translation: CASSDLETQYF.

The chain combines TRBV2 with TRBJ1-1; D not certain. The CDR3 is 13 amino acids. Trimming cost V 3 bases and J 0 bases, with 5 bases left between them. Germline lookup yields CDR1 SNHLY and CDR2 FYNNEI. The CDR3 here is CASSDSMNTEAFF. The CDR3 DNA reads TGTGCCAGCAGTGACAGTATGAACACTGAAGCTTTCTTT.

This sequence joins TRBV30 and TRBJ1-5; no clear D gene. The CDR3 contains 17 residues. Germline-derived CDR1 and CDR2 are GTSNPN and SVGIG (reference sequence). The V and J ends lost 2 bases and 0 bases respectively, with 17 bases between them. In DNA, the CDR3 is TGTGCCTGGAGTTTCCGGGGTCAATCCAATAGCAATCAGCCCCAGCATTTT. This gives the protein CAWSFRGQSNSNQPQHF.

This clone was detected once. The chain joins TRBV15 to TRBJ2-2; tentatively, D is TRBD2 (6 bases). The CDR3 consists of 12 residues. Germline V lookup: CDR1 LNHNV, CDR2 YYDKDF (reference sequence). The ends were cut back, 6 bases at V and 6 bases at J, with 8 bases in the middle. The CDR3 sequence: CATRREAGELFF. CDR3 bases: TGTGCCACCAGAAGGGAGGCCGGGGAGCTGTTTTTT.

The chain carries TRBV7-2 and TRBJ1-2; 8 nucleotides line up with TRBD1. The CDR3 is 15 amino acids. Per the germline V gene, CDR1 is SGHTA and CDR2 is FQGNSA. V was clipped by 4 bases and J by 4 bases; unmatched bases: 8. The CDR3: CASSSLDRGVYGYTF. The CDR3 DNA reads TGTGCCAGCAGCTCGCTTGACAGGGGAGTCTATGGCTACACCTTC.

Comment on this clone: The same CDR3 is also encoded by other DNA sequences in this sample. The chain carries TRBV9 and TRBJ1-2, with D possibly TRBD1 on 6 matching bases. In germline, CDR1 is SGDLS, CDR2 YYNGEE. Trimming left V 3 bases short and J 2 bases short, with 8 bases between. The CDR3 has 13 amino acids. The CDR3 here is CASSATGNYGYTF. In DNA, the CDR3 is TGTGCCAGCAGCGCGACAGGAAACTATGGCTACACCTTC.

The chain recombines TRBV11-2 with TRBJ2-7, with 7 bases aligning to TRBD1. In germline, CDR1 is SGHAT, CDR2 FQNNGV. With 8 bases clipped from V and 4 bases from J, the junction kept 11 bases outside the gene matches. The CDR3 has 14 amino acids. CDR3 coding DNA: TGTGCCAGCTCAGGGGGTTCGTCGGCGTACGAGCAGTACTTC. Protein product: CASSGGSSAYEQYF.

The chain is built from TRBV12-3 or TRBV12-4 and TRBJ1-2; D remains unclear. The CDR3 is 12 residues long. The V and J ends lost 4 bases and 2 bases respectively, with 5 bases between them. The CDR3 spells CASSSGNYGYTF. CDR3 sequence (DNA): TGTGCCAGCAGTTCCGGGAACTATGGCTACACCTTC.

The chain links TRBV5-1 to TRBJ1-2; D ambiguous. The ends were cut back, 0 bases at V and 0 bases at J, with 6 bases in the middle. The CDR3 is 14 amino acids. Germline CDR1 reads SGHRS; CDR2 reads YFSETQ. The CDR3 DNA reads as TGCGCCAGCAGCTTGGACGGAGCTAACTATGGCTACACCTTC. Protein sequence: CASSLDGANYGYTF.

The CDR3 region has the DNA TGTGCCAGCAGTCCCACCAGCGGCCTACTCAACTTCTACAATGAGCAGTTCTTC. Its protein is CASSPTSGLLNFYNEQFF. The V call is TRBV6-6, the J call TRBJ2-1, with D possibly matching TRBD2 (5 bases). Germline lookup yields CDR1 MNHNY and CDR2 SVGAGI (reference sequence). V dropped 5 bases and J dropped 3 bases, with 23 bases sitting between them. This CDR3 region has 18 residues.

The CDR3 spells CASSPQGSGSNQPQHF. DNA for the CDR3: TGTGCCAGCAGCCCGCAGGGTTCCGGGTCTAATCAGCCCCAGCATTTT. This chain links TRBV3-1 (or the pseudogene TRBV3-2) with TRBJ1-5; D might be TRBD1 (5 bases). The CDR3 is 16 amino acids. Trimming shortened V by 4 bases and J by 4 bases, and 17 bases separated the two germline ends. Germline assignment: CDR1 LGHDT and CDR2 YNNKEL (reference sequence).

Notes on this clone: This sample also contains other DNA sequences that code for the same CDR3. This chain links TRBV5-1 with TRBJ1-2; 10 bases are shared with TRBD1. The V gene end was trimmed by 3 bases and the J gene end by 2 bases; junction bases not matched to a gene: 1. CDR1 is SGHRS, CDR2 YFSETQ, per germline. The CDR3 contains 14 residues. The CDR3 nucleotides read TGCGCCAGCAGCTCGGGACAGGGGAACTATGGCTACACCTTC. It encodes CASSSGQGNYGYTF.

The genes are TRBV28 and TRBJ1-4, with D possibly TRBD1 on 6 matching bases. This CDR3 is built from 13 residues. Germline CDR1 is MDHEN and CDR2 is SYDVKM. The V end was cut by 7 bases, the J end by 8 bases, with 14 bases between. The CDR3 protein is CASKGARGEKLFF. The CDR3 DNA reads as TGTGCCAGCAAAGGGGCCAGGGGAGAAAAACTGTTTTTT.

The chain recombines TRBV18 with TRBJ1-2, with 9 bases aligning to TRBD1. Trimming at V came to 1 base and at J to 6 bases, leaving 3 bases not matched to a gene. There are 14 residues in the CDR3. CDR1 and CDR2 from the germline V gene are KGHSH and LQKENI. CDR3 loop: CASSPRTGVNGYTF. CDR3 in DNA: TGTGCCAGCTCACCACGGACAGGGGTTAATGGCTACACCTTC.

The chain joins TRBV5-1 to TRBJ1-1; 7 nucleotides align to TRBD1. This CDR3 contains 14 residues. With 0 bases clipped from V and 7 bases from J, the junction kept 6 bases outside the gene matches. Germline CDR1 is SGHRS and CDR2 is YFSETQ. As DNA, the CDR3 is TGCGCCAGCAGCTTGGGGGACAGAACCCTTGAAGCTTTCTTT. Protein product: CASSLGDRTLEAFF.

CDR3 sequence (DNA): TGTGCCAGCAGCCCCCGTCGGAACACTGAAGCTTTCTTT. Translation: CASSPRRNTEAFF. The gene calls are TRBV3-1 (or the pseudogene TRBV3-2) and TRBJ1-1, with D uncertain. V lost 4 bases, J lost 1 base, and 7 bases lay in between. From germline, CDR1 is LGHDT and CDR2 YNNKEL (reference sequence). This CDR3 region has 13 residues.

CDR3 bases: TGTGCCAGCAGTCTAGGGACAGGAAATGAAAAACTGTTTTTT. Translating gives CASSLGTGNEKLFF. The chain combines TRBV27 with TRBJ1-4; TRBD1 agrees at 8 bases. The V segment lost 5 bases and the J segment 5 bases; nucleotides outside the gene matches: 4. Germline CDR1 reads MNHEY; CDR2 reads SMNVEV (reference sequence). The CDR3 sequence is 14 residues long. Using reference TRBV27 and TRBJ1-4 for the parts outside the CDR3, the full variable domain is EAQVTQNPRYLITVTGKKLTVTCSQNMNHEYMSWYRQDPGLGLRQIYYSMNVEVTDKGDVPEGYKVSRKEKRNFPLILESPSPNQTSLYFCASSLGTGNEKLFFGSGTQLSVL.

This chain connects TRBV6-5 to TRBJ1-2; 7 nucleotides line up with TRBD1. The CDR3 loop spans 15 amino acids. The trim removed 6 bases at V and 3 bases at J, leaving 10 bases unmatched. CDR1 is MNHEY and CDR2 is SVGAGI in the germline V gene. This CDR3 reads CASRDRTGAYYGYTF. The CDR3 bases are TGTGCCAGCAGGGACCGGACAGGAGCTTACTATGGCTACACCTTC.

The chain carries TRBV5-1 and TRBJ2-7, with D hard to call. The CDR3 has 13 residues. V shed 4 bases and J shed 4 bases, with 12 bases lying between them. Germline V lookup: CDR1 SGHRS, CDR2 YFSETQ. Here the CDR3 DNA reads TGCGCCAGCAGCCAAGCACCAGGTTACGAGCAGTACTTC. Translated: CASSQAPGYEQYF.

The chain's CDR3 is CASSSGTGEITEAFF. In DNA form, the CDR3 reads TGTGCCAGTAGTTCGGGGACAGGCGAGATCACTGAAGCTTTCTTT. The chain links TRBV19 to TRBJ1-1; TRBD1 aligns across 8 bases. Germline-derived CDR1 and CDR2 are LNHDA and SQIVND (reference sequence). V shed 5 bases, J shed 4 bases, and the junction held 9 bases outside the gene matches. The CDR3 spans 15 residues. Supplemented by reference TRBV19 and TRBJ1-1, the full variable domain reads DGGITQSPKYLFRKEGQNVTLSCEQNLNHDAMYWYRQDPGQGLRLIYYSQIVNDFQKGDIAEGYSVSREKKESFPLTVTSAQKNPTAFYLCASSSGTGEITEAFFGQGTRLTVV.

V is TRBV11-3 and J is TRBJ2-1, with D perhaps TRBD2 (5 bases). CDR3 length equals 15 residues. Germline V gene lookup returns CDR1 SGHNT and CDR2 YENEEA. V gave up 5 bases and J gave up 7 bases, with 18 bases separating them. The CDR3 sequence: CASSQTRGLGNEQFF. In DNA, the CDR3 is TGTGCCAGCAGCCAAACCCGGGGTTTAGGGAATGAGCAGTTCTTC. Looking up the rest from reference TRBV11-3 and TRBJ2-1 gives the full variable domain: EAGVVQSPRYKIIEKKQPVAFWCNPISGHNTLYWYLQNLGQGPELLIRYENEEAVDDSQLPKDRFSAERLKGVDSTLKIQPAELGDSAVYLCASSQTRGLGNEQFFGPGTRLTVL.